What follows are 16 T cell receptor beta chains derived from one specimen sequenced in a study of T-cell reconstitution after alpha-beta-depleted transplantation in children. During its preparation, the TCRbeta library received unique molecular identifiers. TCRdb reanalysed the PCR reads using MiXCR and keeps one entry per CDR3 protein. Seen here are 300,000 to 350,000 distinct CDR3 sequences, 15% to 20% observed once, and the top ten hold just over 40%. The sequences come from PBMCs, mostly from graft donor cells, collected 360 days after TCRalphabeta/CD19-depleted stem cell transplant. The origin of the receptors is a male patient aged 2 to 10 who had a stem cell transplant for acute lymphoblastic leukemia, so the T cells may come from the graft donor.

This clonotype has only a few counts. This chain joins TRBV7-9 and TRBJ2-5, with D perhaps TRBD2 (6 bases). The CDR3 has 15 amino acids. Germline CDR1 and CDR2: SEHNR and FQNEAQ (reference sequence). Trimming removed 2 bases at V and 4 bases at J, with 14 bases between. CDR3 sequence: CASSLRWAEGETQYF. The CDR3 nucleotides read TGTGCCAGCAGCTTAAGATGGGCGGAGGGAGAGACCCAGTACTTC.

In this sample, this clonotype turned up many times. The chain couples TRBV28 to TRBJ2-3, with TRBD2 matching 9 bases. V shed 3 bases, J shed 5 bases, and the junction held 3 bases outside the gene matches. This CDR3 contains 14 residues. Germline lookup yields CDR1 MDHEN and CDR2 SYDVKM. The CDR3 nucleotides read TGTGCCAGCAGTTTGGGACTAGCCGGAGATACGCAGTATTTT. Protein product: CASSLGLAGDTQYF.

This clonotype has a handful of counts. CDR3 sequence reads: CASSPRRGKETQYF. CDR3 in DNA: TGCGCCAGCAGCCCACGGCGGGGAAAAGAGACCCAGTACTTC. V gene TRBV4-3 combines with J gene TRBJ2-5, with a weak D call TRBD2 (6 bases). CDR3 length: 14 residues. V lost 4 bases and J lost 3, with 12 bases in between. CDR1 is LGHNA, CDR2 YSLEER, per germline.

In its sample, this clonotype was seen a few times. The chain combines TRBV4-2 with TRBJ2-3; 8 bases match TRBD2. The germline V gene encodes CDR1 LGHNA and CDR2 YNFKEQ. V lost 1 base, J lost 1 base, and 1 base stayed unmatched. There are 15 residues in the CDR3. CDR3 DNA: TGTGCCAGCAGCCAAGGGCGGGAGGGCACAGATACGCAGTATTTT. Its protein product is CASSQGREGTDTQYF.

This clonotype has only a few counts. The gene calls are TRBV7-6 and TRBJ2-2; a weak D match, TRBD1 (5 bases). The germline V and J ends were trimmed by 1 base and 6 bases, with 12 bases remaining between them. In germline, CDR1 is SGHVS, CDR2 FNYEAQ. CDR3 size: 15 residues. The CDR3 region is CASSLVSGMAGELFF. Written as DNA, the CDR3 is TGTGCCAGCAGCTTAGTCTCAGGGATGGCCGGGGAGCTGTTTTTT.

This clonotype was detected a few times. The rearrangement links TRBV6-2 or TRBV6-3 to TRBJ2-7; TRBD1 might be the D (6 bases). Trimming removed 0 bases from V and 2 bases from J, with 11 bases in between. CDR1 MNHEY and CDR2 SVGEGT come from the germline V gene. This CDR3 spans 15 amino acids. CDR3 loop: CASSYSQGSPYEQYF. The DNA for the CDR3 is TGTGCCAGCAGTTACTCTCAGGGGTCCCCCTACGAGCAGTACTTC.

This clonotype has at least ten counts. The rearrangement uses TRBV5-1 and TRBJ2-1; D is unclear. This CDR3 is built from 11 residues. V lost 0 bases and J 10 bases, leaving 5 bases between the germline ends. CDR1 and CDR2 from the germline V gene are SGHRS and YFSETQ. In nucleotides, the CDR3 is TGCGCCAGCAGCTTGGTGCGGGAGCAGTTCTTC. Residues: CASSLVREQFF.

This clonotype has at least ten counts. The rearrangement links TRBV5-6 to TRBJ2-3; the D is unclear. Trimming pared 2 bases from V and 1 base from J, leaving 2 bases between. Germline CDR1 is SGHDT and CDR2 is YYEEEE. The CDR3 contains 12 residues. The CDR3 reads CASSFRTDTQYF. DNA for the CDR3: TGTGCCAGCAGCTTCCGCACAGATACGCAGTATTTT.

This clonotype has a count of ten or more. CDR3 nucleotides: TGCAGTGCTAGCCCCAGGACTAGCGGGACGTACAATGAGCAGTTCTTC. Amino acids: CSASPRTSGTYNEQFF. The genes are TRBV20-1 and TRBJ2-1; 12 bases match TRBD2. CDR3 size: 16 residues. Germline CDR1 is DFQATT and CDR2 is SNEGSKA (reference sequence). The V and J ends lost 3 bases and 4 bases, in that order; junction bases with no gene match: 7.

The chain recombines TRBV12-3 or TRBV12-4 with TRBJ2-7; D perhaps matches TRBD1 (6 bases). The CDR3 has 13 amino acids. The ends were cut back, 4 bases at V and 7 bases at J, with 14 bases in the middle. CDR3 in DNA: TGTGCCAGCAGTTCAACAGGGTTGGGAGAGCAGTACTTC. Translation gives CASSSTGLGEQYF.

This clonotype was observed a few times. This rearrangement joins TRBV15 to TRBJ2-5; D remains ambiguous. This CDR3 is built from 15 residues. CDR1 is LNHNV, CDR2 YYDKDF, per germline (reference sequence). Trimming stripped 6 bases from V and 1 base from J, with 15 bases between. CDR3 region: CATSPLAGSQETQYF. The CDR3 DNA follows: TGTGCCACCAGTCCCCTGGCAGGCTCCCAAGAGACCCAGTACTTC.

The V gene is TRBV9, the J gene TRBJ2-1, with 8 bases lining up with TRBD2. Trimming took 0 bases from V and 7 from J; bases not matched to a gene: 9. The CDR3 sequence is 16 residues long. The germline gives CDR1 SGDLS, CDR2 YYNGEE. In DNA, the CDR3 is TGTGCCAGCAGCGTAGAAGGGAGCGGGAGTTGGAATGAGCAGTTCTTC. It specifies CASSVEGSGSWNEQFF.

The rearrangement uses TRBV4-1 and TRBJ1-1, with D unresolved. This CDR3 spans 17 amino acids. The germline gives CDR1 MGHRA, CDR2 YSYEKL. Deletions cut 1 base from V and 4 bases from J, with 19 bases between. The DNA of the CDR3 is TGCGCCAGCAGCCAAGGGGCCGGCCTTAAAGGACTCACTGAAGCTTTCTTT. Its translation is CASSQGAGLKGLTEAFF.

The rearrangement joins TRBV4-3 to TRBJ2-2; TRBD1 or TRBD2 may be the D gene (5 bases each). CDR3 length equals 18 residues. V lost 0 bases to trimming and J lost 3 bases, with 17 bases between them. Germline V gene lookup returns CDR1 LGHNA and CDR2 YSLEER. The CDR3 DNA reads TGCGCCAGCAGCCAAGATCCCAGCCGGGACCCCGACACCGGGGAGCTGTTTTTT. Protein: CASSQDPSRDPDTGELFF.

The genes are TRBV11-2 and TRBJ2-3; no definite D call. This CDR3 is 10 amino acids long. Trimming took 5 bases from V and 7 from J, leaving 4 bases between them. Per germline, CDR1 SGHAT and CDR2 FQNNGV. Written as DNA, the CDR3 is TGTGCCAGCAGCCGAAATACGCAGTATTTT. Residues: CASSRNTQYF.

The chain links TRBV28 to TRBJ2-7, with 11 positions matching TRBD2. The germline V gene encodes CDR1 MDHEN and CDR2 SYDVKM. The trim removed 5 bases at V and 2 bases at J, leaving 5 bases unmatched. The CDR3 spans 15 residues. The CDR3 DNA reads TGTGCCAGCAGTCACACTAGCGGGAGTGCCTACGAGCAGTACTTC. This encodes CASSHTSGSAYEQYF.